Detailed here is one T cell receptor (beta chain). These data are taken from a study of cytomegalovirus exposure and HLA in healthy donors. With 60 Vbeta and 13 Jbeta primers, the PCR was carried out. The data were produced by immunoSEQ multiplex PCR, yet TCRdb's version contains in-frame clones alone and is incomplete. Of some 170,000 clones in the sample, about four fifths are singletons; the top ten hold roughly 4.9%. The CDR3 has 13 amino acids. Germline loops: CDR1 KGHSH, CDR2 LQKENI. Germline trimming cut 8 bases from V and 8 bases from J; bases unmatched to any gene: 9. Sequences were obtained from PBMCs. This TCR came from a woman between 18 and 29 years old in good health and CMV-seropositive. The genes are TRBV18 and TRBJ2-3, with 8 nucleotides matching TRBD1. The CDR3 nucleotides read TGTGCCAGCGGACAGGGCCCCCAGGGTACGCAGTATTTT. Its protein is CASGQGPQGTQYF.